Below, 29 T cell receptor beta chains from the same sample are listed, as sequenced in a study of blood T cell repertoires in COVID-19. Measured with immunoSEQ multiplex PCR; TCRdb has only the in-frame clones, and not every one. The sample records around 71,000 clones, about 89% being singletons. Sequenced sample: peripheral blood. The receptors were gathered from a woman aged 55-69 years with acute or convalescent COVID-19.

This clone was counted a single time. The V gene is TRBV5-6, the J gene TRBJ1-5; tentative D call: TRBD1 (6 bases). Germline V gene sequence: CDR1 SGHDT, CDR2 YYEEEE. Trimming took off 0 bases at V and 5 bases at J, with 6 bases between the two ends. The length of the CDR3 is 13 residues. The CDR3 reads CASSLGQDQPQHF. CDR3 DNA: TGTGCCAGCAGCTTGGGACAGGATCAGCCCCAGCATTTT.

V and J are TRBV5-8 and TRBJ2-1, with D uncertain. V was cut by 5 bases and J by 3 bases, with 9 bases left in between. CDR1 is SGHTS and CDR2 is YDEGEE in the germline V gene. This CDR3 is built from 13 residues. The CDR3 region is CASRNGYYNEQFF. The CDR3 nucleotides are TGTGCCAGCAGGAACGGGTACTACAATGAGCAGTTCTTC.

V usage is TRBV5-1 and J usage is TRBJ2-7; 7 bases fit TRBD1. Trimming cost V 0 bases and J 3 bases; bases outside gene matches: 6. The CDR3 contains 15 residues. Germline V gene sequence: CDR1 SGHRS, CDR2 YFSETQ. The CDR3 region is CASSLARTGYYEQYF. The CDR3, as DNA: TGCGCCAGCAGCTTGGCCAGGACAGGTTACTACGAGCAGTACTTC.

This chain connects TRBV28 to TRBJ2-3, with 8 bases that match TRBD1. CDR1 is MDHEN, CDR2 SYDVKM, per germline. This CDR3 has 16 amino acids. V trimming: 6 bases; J trimming: 10 bases; junction bases outside the gene matches: 18. The CDR3 loop reads CASSFRTGSAMGAQYF. DNA for the CDR3: TGTGCCAGCAGCTTCAGGACAGGGTCTGCGATGGGTGCGCAGTATTTT.

The chain is built from TRBV6-2 or TRBV6-3 and TRBJ1-1; TRBD1 matches 7 bases. Germline CDR1 and CDR2: MNHEY and SVGEGT. The CDR3 extends over 14 amino acids. The V and J ends lost 6 bases and 3 bases, in that order; junction bases with no gene match: 7. The CDR3 region has the DNA TGTGCCAGCAGCTCGGGACAGTGGGACACTGAAGCTTTCTTT. Protein: CASSSGQWDTEAFF.

The rearrangement links TRBV28 to TRBJ2-7; TRBD1 agrees at 8 bases. The germline gives CDR1 MDHEN, CDR2 SYDVKM. J gave up 2 bases and V 5 bases, and 2 bases lay outside the gene matches. The CDR3 is 13 residues long. CDR3 amino acids: CASSRQGPYEQYF. The CDR3 DNA follows: TGTGCCAGCAGTCGACAGGGGCCCTACGAGCAGTACTTC.

This sequence joins TRBV5-4 and TRBJ1-6; 8 positions agree with TRBD1. The CDR3 is made up of 14 amino acids. Germline V gene data show CDR1 as SGHNT and CDR2 as YYREEE (reference sequence). V was pared by 4 bases and J by 8 bases, with 5 bases of the junction left unmatched. The CDR3 region is CASSVDRGYSPLHF. CDR3 DNA: TGTGCCAGCAGCGTCGACAGGGGTTATTCACCCCTCCACTTT. Full variable domain (outside the CDR3, taken from reference TRBV5-4 and TRBJ1-6): ETGVTQSPTHLIKTRGQQVTLRCSSQSGHNTVSWYQQALGQGPQFIFQYYREEENGRGNFPPRFSGLQFPNYSSELNVNALELDDSALYLCASSVDRGYSPLHFGNGTRLTVT.

The chain has TRBV29-1 and TRBJ2-7, with a weak D call TRBD1 (6 bases). The CDR3 totals 12 residues. CDR1 is SQVTM and CDR2 is ANQGSEA in the germline V gene. The germline V and J ends were trimmed by 3 bases and 0 bases, with 6 bases remaining between them. CDR3 in amino acids: CSVEDSSYEQYF. The CDR3 nucleotides read TGCAGCGTTGAGGACAGCTCCTACGAGCAGTACTTC.

The gene calls are TRBV10-3 and TRBJ2-5, with 10 positions matching TRBD1. CDR1 and CDR2 from the germline V gene are ENHRY and SYGVKD. The V and J ends lost 3 bases and 6 bases, in that order; junction bases with no gene match: 7. The CDR3 sequence is 15 residues long. The CDR3 here is CAISEWDRGSKTQYF. For the CDR3, the DNA is TGTGCCATCAGTGAATGGGACAGGGGATCAAAGACCCAGTACTTC.

V and J are TRBV18 and TRBJ1-6, with D perhaps matching TRBD1 (5 bases). In germline, CDR1 is KGHSH, CDR2 LQKENI. The V end was cut by 3 bases, the J end by 6 bases, with 18 bases between. CDR3 length: 17 amino acids. Here the CDR3 DNA reads TGTGCCAGCTCACCCCTGGCAGGGATGGCCTCTAATTCACCCCTCCACTTT. Encoded protein: CASSPLAGMASNSPLHF.

This clone occurred a few times. The chain combines TRBV7-9 with TRBJ1-1; 7 nucleotides agree with TRBD1. Losses at the gene ends were 5 bases for V and 3 bases for J; bases not matched to a gene: 3. From germline, CDR1 is SEHNR and CDR2 FQNEAQ (reference sequence). The CDR3 is made up of 13 amino acids. CDR3 in amino acids: CASSRQGDTEAFF. In DNA, the CDR3 is TGTGCCAGCAGCAGGCAGGGGGACACTGAAGCTTTCTTT. Looking up the rest from reference TRBV7-9 and TRBJ1-1 gives the full variable domain: DTGVSQNPRHKITKRGQNVTFRCDPISEHNRLYWYRQTLGQGPEFLTYFQNEAQLEKSRLLSDRFSAERPKGSFSTLEIQRTEQGDSAMYLCASSRQGDTEAFFGQGTRLTVV.

This clone has more than one count but fewer than ten. The genes are TRBV7-9 and TRBJ2-7; D might be TRBD1 (6 bases). The V gene lost 4 bases and the J gene lost 5 bases, with 18 bases spanning the gap. The CDR3 consists of 15 residues. Germline values: CDR1 SEHNR, CDR2 FQNEAQ (reference sequence). DNA for the CDR3: TGTGCCAGCAGCTCCCCGGTCACAGGGCTTGACGAGCAGTACTTC. Translating gives CASSSPVTGLDEQYF.

This clone appeared a single time. The chain has TRBV28 and TRBJ2-1; 13 bases are a match to TRBD2. The V gene end was trimmed by 4 bases and the J gene end by 9 bases; junction bases not matched to a gene: 9. This CDR3 has 16 amino acids. CDR1 MDHEN and CDR2 SYDVKM come from the germline V gene. The CDR3 here is CASSSTGLAGLGEQFF. DNA for the CDR3: TGTGCCAGCAGTTCTACGGGACTAGCGGGATTGGGTGAGCAGTTCTTC.

The chain is built from TRBV19 and TRBJ2-1; TRBD1 matches at 9 bases. From germline, CDR1 is LNHDA and CDR2 SQIVND (reference sequence). V lost 6 bases and J lost 5; bases outside the gene matches: 5. This CDR3 has 14 residues. CDR3 protein: CASSGTGRHNEQFF. Written as DNA, the CDR3 is TGTGCCAGTAGCGGGACAGGGAGACACAATGAGCAGTTCTTC.

The chain links TRBV3-1 (or the pseudogene TRBV3-2) to TRBJ1-4; 7 nucleotides agree with TRBD1. The CDR3 totals 14 residues. V lost 1 base, J lost 9 bases, and 5 bases stayed unmatched. CDR1 and CDR2 (germline): LGHDT, YNNKEL (reference sequence). The CDR3: CASSQGGTVQKLFF. CDR3 in DNA: TGTGCCAGCAGCCAAGGCGGGACAGTTCAAAAACTGTTTTTT.

To note about this clone: At one boundary the junction diverges from the germline segment, which might be a read error. The genes are TRBV6-2 or TRBV6-3 and TRBJ2-1, with D possibly matching TRBD2 (6 bases). The CDR3 length is 15 residues. The germline V gene has CDR1 MNHEY and CDR2 SVGEGT. The CDR3 DNA sequence: TGTGCCAGCAGTCACTCTGGGGCGGGGACTGATGAGCAGTTCTTC. Protein product: CASSHSGAGTDEQFF.

The chain uses TRBV27 and TRBJ2-1; D is perhaps TRBD2 (5 bases). From germline, CDR1 is MNHEY and CDR2 SMNVEV (reference sequence). The V end lost 2 bases, the J end lost 0 bases, and 14 bases lay between the germline ends. The CDR3 has 17 amino acids. Here the CDR3 reads CASSLAGLQSSYNEQFF. The CDR3 region has the DNA TGTGCCAGCAGTTTAGCGGGCCTACAGAGCTCCTACAATGAGCAGTTCTTC.

The chain combines TRBV28 with TRBJ1-5; D is perhaps TRBD1 (6 bases). V was cut by 6 bases and J by 5 bases, with 17 bases left in between. CDR1 MDHEN and CDR2 SYDVKM come from the germline V gene. The CDR3 covers 15 residues. The CDR3 reads CASSLEEGGDQPQHF. For the CDR3, the DNA is TGTGCCAGCAGCTTGGAGGAGGGGGGGGATCAGCCCCAGCATTTT.

This chain joins TRBV10-3 and TRBJ1-2; D uncertain. Trimming removed 10 bases at V and 0 bases at J, with 15 bases between. The CDR3 sequence is 14 residues long. CDR1 is ENHRY and CDR2 is SYGVKD in the germline V gene. The CDR3 reads CATSIGSANYGYTF. In DNA form, the CDR3 reads TGTGCCACCTCCATTGGTTCGGCTAACTATGGCTACACCTTC.

The gene calls are TRBV6-5 and TRBJ2-7; weak D call: TRBD1 (5 bases). V dropped 0 bases and J dropped 3 bases, with 12 bases sitting between them. Germline lookup yields CDR1 MNHEY and CDR2 SVGAGI. The CDR3 extends over 15 amino acids. The CDR3 region has the DNA TGTGCCAGCAGTTACTCGTTCGGACACGACTACGAGCAGTACTTC. Protein product: CASSYSFGHDYEQYF.

The chain is built from TRBV4-1 and TRBJ2-7; 7 bases are a match to TRBD1. Per the germline V gene, CDR1 is MGHRA and CDR2 is YSYEKL. The J segment lost 4 bases and the V segment lost 4 bases, leaving 10 bases of the junction unmatched. The CDR3 loop spans 15 amino acids. CDR3 nucleotide sequence: TGCGCCAGCAGCCGCCAGACAGGGAAAACTTACGAGCAGTACTTC. Its protein is CASSRQTGKTYEQYF.

This rearrangement joins TRBV9 to TRBJ2-7; 8 bases match TRBD1. After removal of 4 bases from V and 3 bases from J, the junction contained 9 bases not matched to a gene. The CDR3 consists of 15 residues. Germline CDR1 SGDLS, CDR2 YYNGEE. This chain's CDR3 is CASSKQTGVNYEQYF. The CDR3 bases are TGTGCCAGCAGCAAACAGACAGGGGTAAACTACGAGCAGTACTTC. Full variable domain (rest looked up from reference TRBV9 and TRBJ2-7): DSGVTQTPKHLITATGQRVTLRCSPRSGDLSVYWYQQSLDQGLQFLIQYYNGEERAKGNILERFSAQQFPDLHSELNLSSLELGDSALYFCASSKQTGVNYEQYFGPGTRLTVT.

The genes are TRBV4-1 and TRBJ2-7, with D possibly TRBD1 on 6 matching bases. Trimming took 1 base from V and 4 from J, leaving 14 bases between them. The length of the CDR3 is 15 residues. Germline values: CDR1 MGHRA, CDR2 YSYEKL. CDR3 sequence: CASSQVGWQGYEQYF. Here the CDR3 DNA reads TGCGCCAGCAGCCAAGTTGGGTGGCAGGGGTACGAGCAGTACTTC.

This chain uses TRBV5-5 with TRBJ2-7; tentatively, D is TRBD1 (5 bases). The CDR3 spans 14 residues. Trimming removed 0 bases from V and 4 bases from J, with 11 bases in between. CDR1 is SGHKS and CDR2 is YYEKEE in the germline V gene (reference sequence). The CDR3 DNA sequence: TGTGCCAGCAGCTTGGCCTTCAGGGATTACGAGCAGTACTTC. It is translated as CASSLAFRDYEQYF.

This clone showed up just a few times. This chain links TRBV3-1 (or the pseudogene TRBV3-2) with TRBJ1-1; the D gene is possibly TRBD1 (6 bases). Trimming stripped 0 bases from V and 5 bases from J, with 10 bases between. Germline V gene lookup returns CDR1 LGHDT and CDR2 YNNKEL (reference sequence). The CDR3 sequence is 14 residues long. The CDR3: CASSQEGGSTEAFF. Written as DNA, the CDR3 is TGTGCCAGCAGCCAAGAAGGGGGTTCGACTGAAGCTTTCTTT.

This chain uses TRBV6-2 or TRBV6-3 with TRBJ2-5; TRBD2 is a possible D gene (6 bases). This CDR3 is 16 amino acids long. CDR1 is MNHEY, CDR2 SVGEGT, per germline. The germline V and J ends were trimmed by 2 bases and 4 bases, with 17 bases remaining between them. The CDR3 protein is CASSYGRFSVGETQYF. CDR3 nucleotides: TGTGCCAGCAGTTACGGGAGGTTCAGCGTGGGAGAGACCCAGTACTTC.

This clone was counted a few times. The chain employs TRBV7-8 and TRBJ1-5; D perhaps matches TRBD1 (6 bases). CDR1 SGHVS and CDR2 FQNEAQ come from the germline V gene. The CDR3 has 16 amino acids. With 2 bases removed from V and 5 bases from J, the gap between germline ends came to 16 bases. In DNA, the CDR3 is TGTGCCAGCAGCTTATTTCTGAACAGGGCTGATCAGCCCCAGCATTTT. This sequence encodes CASSLFLNRADQPQHF. Looking up the rest from reference TRBV7-8 and TRBJ1-5 gives the full variable domain: GAGVSQSPRYKVAKRGQDVALRCDPISGHVSLFWYQQALGQGPEFLTYFQNEAQLDKSGLPSDRFFAERPEGSVSTLKIQRTQQEDSAVYLCASSLFLNRADQPQHFGDGTRLSIL.

V and J are TRBV9 and TRBJ1-6; TRBD1 matches 7 bases. The ends lost 3 bases at V and 6 bases at J; junction bases unmatched: 6. The CDR3 runs 15 residues. Germline CDR1 SGDLS, CDR2 YYNGEE. CDR3 region: CASSATGLSNSPLHF. CDR3 DNA: TGTGCCAGCAGCGCGACAGGGCTAAGTAATTCACCCCTCCACTTT.

The CDR3 nucleotides are TGTGCCAGCAGCTTAGTTATGAGCTACGAGCAGTACTTC. This sequence encodes CASSLVMSYEQYF. The chain links TRBV11-1 to TRBJ2-7, with D hard to call. The germline V gene has CDR1 SGHAT and CDR2 FQDESV (reference sequence). The V gene lost 1 base and the J gene lost 3 bases, with 7 bases spanning the gap. This CDR3 is 13 amino acids long.